Listed below are T cell receptor beta chains from one sample, sequenced in a study of regulatory T cells in long-lasting Graves disease. From the multiplex PCR reads, TCRdb called clonotypes with MiXCR, one entry per CDR3 protein. The data show around 480,000 distinct CDR3 sequences, with 15% to 20% seen just once and approximately 12% held by the top ten. This sample was shared with a second study, whose subject was T cells in Graves' hyperthyroidism and ophthalmopathy.

This material consisted of peripheral blood mononuclear cells (PBMCs), taken at new diagnosis, from a patient treated with antithyroid drugs. The source of these receptors is a man in his forties with Graves disease. Both conserved end residues are part of each CDR3. Fields, in order: J gene, D gene, V gene, clone size, CDR3 DNA, CDR3 protein. D genes are given only for firm matches. Rows give clone size only sometimes, using once, few, many, or a class for an expanded clone.

>TRBJ2-7|-|TRBV15|-
TGTGCCACCAGCAGAGGGGGTGCCAGTTCGGGAGAGCAGTACTTC
CATSRGGASSGEQYF
>TRBJ2-1|-|TRBV3-1|-
TGTGCCAGCAGCCAAGGTGTCAGGGACAATGGGCAGTTCTTC
CASSQGVRDNGQFF
>TRBJ2-2|-|TRBV11-2|many
TGTGCCAGCAGTTCCTTACTCGGGGAGCTGTTTTTT
CASSSLLGELFF
>TRBJ2-1|TRBD1|TRBV15|once
TGTGCCACCAGCAGAAGGACAGGCCAAAGTGAGCAGTTCTTC
CATSRRTGQSEQFF
>TRBJ2-7|TRBD2|TRBV19|-
TGTGCCAGTAGTATAAAAGGGACTAGCGGGAGTCGGGAGCAGTACTTC
CASSIKGTSGSREQYF
>TRBJ2-7|-|TRBV29-1|-
TGCAGCGTTGGGGGAGGGGGGAATGAGCAGTACTTC
CSVGGGGNEQYF
>TRBJ2-2|-|TRBV2|many
TGTGCCAGCAGCCCGGACAGTTTTGGGGAGCTGTTTTTT
CASSPDSFGELFF
>TRBJ2-7|-|TRBV2|few
TGTGCCAGCGGCCTAGCTAGAGGCGGCGAGCAGTACTTC
CASGLARGGEQYF
>TRBJ1-2|-|TRBV29-1|many
TGCAGCGTTGGGGGGGAAGTCTATGGCTACACCTTC
CSVGGEVYGYTF
>TRBJ2-2|-|TRBV20-1|once
TGCAGTGCTGGACAGACCATGACCGGGGAGCTGTTTTTT
CSAGQTMTGELFF
>TRBJ2-7|TRBD1|TRBV4-1|-
TGCGCCAGCAGCCCACGACAGGGCATAACCTACGAGCAGTACTTC
CASSPRQGITYEQYF
>TRBJ2-7|-|TRBV5-1|-
TGCGCCAGCAGCTTGGAAGGCGCGAACTACGAGCAGTACTTC
CASSLEGANYEQYF
>TRBJ2-1|TRBD2|TRBV6-1|many
TGTGCCAGCAGCGGGACTAGCGGGATTTGGCATGAGCAGTTCTTC
CASSGTSGIWHEQFF
>TRBJ2-2|-|TRBV12-3/TRBV12-4|many
TGTGCCAGCAGCCTTGACACATCCGGGGAGCTGTTTTTT
CASSLDTSGELFF
>TRBJ2-1|TRBD2|TRBV30|many
TGTGCCTGGACCGGGGGGGTGAGGGAGCAGTTCTTC
CAWTGGVREQFF
>TRBJ2-1|TRBD1|TRBV6-1|many
TGTGCCAGCATGGACAGGTTAAATGAGCAGTTCTTC
CASMDRLNEQFF
>TRBJ2-5|-|TRBV5-6|many
TGTGCCAGCAGCTCCTCCTCGTTAGCGGCCCAGTACTTC
CASSSSSLAAQYF
>TRBJ2-7|-|TRBV3-1|many
TGTGCCAGCAGCCAACCCCTAGCGCCGAGCGAGCAGTACTTC
CASSQPLAPSEQYF
>TRBJ1-1|-|TRBV10-3|-
TGTGCCATCAGTGAGTCTCGAAAGGGTTTCACTGAAGCTTTCTTT
CAISESRKGFTEAFF
>TRBJ2-1|TRBD2|TRBV20-1|many
TGCAGTGCTAGACCTCCTAGCGGGAGAAGCAATGAGCAGTTCTTC
CSARPPSGRSNEQFF
>TRBJ2-1|TRBD2|TRBV20-1|many
TGCAGTGCTATTCGGGCGGGGAGGGGCTCCTACAATGAGCAGTTCTTC
CSAIRAGRGSYNEQFF
>TRBJ1-2|-|TRBV19|-
TGTGCCAGTCGCAGGGGAGACAGATCTAACTATGGCTACACCTTC
CASRRGDRSNYGYTF